The 32 T cell receptor beta chains presented below share a single source sample, sequenced in a study of OX40 agonist ivuxolimab in advanced cancers. Sequencing was performed with immunoSEQ multiplex PCR; in TCRdb, only in-frame clones are kept and a portion is missing. The data contain 55,000 to 75,000 clones, approximately 80% of them singletons. The starting material was CD4+ or CD8+ T cells sorted from blood, obtained in a trial of the OX40 agonist ivuxolimab. The receptor source for this set is an adult with an advanced solid tumor such as melanoma, head and neck, liver or kidney cancer.

The CDR3 DNA reads as TGTGCCAGTAGTGCCCGACACGGGGGAAGCACTGAAGCTTTCTTT. This sequence encodes CASSARHGGSTEAFF. The genes are TRBV19 and TRBJ1-1; perhaps TRBD1 as D (5 bases). The CDR3 is 15 amino acids. Per germline, CDR1 LNHDA and CDR2 SQIVND (reference sequence). V was clipped by 5 bases and J by 4 bases, with 17 bases between them.

This chain joins TRBV19 and TRBJ2-7, with TRBD2 identical over 7 bases. The V gene's germline CDR1 is LNHDA and CDR2 SQIVND (reference sequence). Trimming took 5 bases from V and 3 from J; bases not matched to a gene: 4. This CDR3 spans 13 amino acids. The CDR3 region is CASSPGGRYEQYF. DNA of the CDR3: TGTGCCAGTAGTCCGGGAGGTCGCTACGAGCAGTACTTC. Based on the CDR3 plus reference TRBV19 and TRBJ2-7, the full variable domain is DGGITQSPKYLFRKEGQNVTLSCEQNLNHDAMYWYRQDPGQGLRLIYYSQIVNDFQKGDIAEGYSVSREKKESFPLTVTSAQKNPTAFYLCASSPGGRYEQYFGPGTRLTVT.

The V gene is TRBV27, the J gene TRBJ2-3, with TRBD2 identical over 15 bases. This CDR3 contains 21 residues. J was trimmed by 2 bases and V by 6 bases; bases with no gene match: 18. The germline V gene encodes CDR1 MNHEY and CDR2 SMNVEV (reference sequence). In DNA, the CDR3 is TGTGCCAGCAGCTTAGGGTCCGGACTAGCGGGGGGGCCTTCTAACACAGATACGCAGTATTTT. It codes for CASSLGSGLAGGPSNTDTQYF.

The chain recombines TRBV4-2 with TRBJ2-1; D is undetermined. This CDR3 spans 15 amino acids. Germline lookup yields CDR1 LGHNA and CDR2 YNFKEQ. The ends were cut back, 0 bases at V and 8 bases at J, with 14 bases in the middle. CDR3 nucleotides: TGTGCCAGCAGCCAAGATCGATTCCGATTCGATGAGCAGTTCTTC. Protein product: CASSQDRFRFDEQFF.

The V call is TRBV12-5, the J call TRBJ2-1; 7 bases fit TRBD2. The germline gives CDR1 LGHNT, CDR2 FRNRAP. J gave up 7 bases and V 3 bases, and 9 bases lay outside the gene matches. CDR3 size: 15 residues. CDR3 DNA sequence: TGTGCTAGTGGTTTAGAAGCGGGGCCCCTAAATGAGCAGTTCTTC. Residues: CASGLEAGPLNEQFF.

This chain uses TRBV6-5 with TRBJ1-2, with D perhaps matching TRBD1 (6 bases). The V gene lost 6 bases and the J gene lost 0 bases, with 11 bases spanning the gap. Germline V gene data show CDR1 as MNHEY and CDR2 as SVGAGI. This CDR3 comprises 14 residues. CDR3 loop: CASRKTGTNYGYTF. CDR3 nucleotides: TGTGCCAGCAGAAAAACAGGGACTAACTATGGCTACACCTTC.

As concerns this clone: Other DNA sequences of this sample code for an identical CDR3. CDR3 coding DNA: TGTGCCAGCAGCCTCTACAGGGGGAACACCGGGGAGCTGTTTTTT. Protein product: CASSLYRGNTGELFF. The chain couples TRBV7-2 to TRBJ2-2, with 7 positions matching TRBD1. The CDR3 extends over 15 amino acids. V trimming: 5 bases; J trimming: 1 base; junction bases outside the gene matches: 4. Germline CDR1 SGHTA, CDR2 FQGNSA.

At least ten counts were recorded for this clone. The chain has TRBV28 and TRBJ1-6; 9 nucleotides match TRBD1. The CDR3 has 18 residues. The J segment lost 0 bases and the V segment lost 7 bases, leaving 10 bases of the junction unmatched. Germline CDR1 MDHEN, CDR2 SYDVKM. This CDR3 is CASTGTGILSSYNSPLHF. DNA of the CDR3: TGTGCCAGCACCGGGACAGGGATATTAAGCTCCTATAATTCACCCCTCCACTTT.

The chain employs TRBV5-4 and TRBJ2-5; 8 nucleotides agree with TRBD1. The CDR3 runs to 15 residues. Germline CDR1 reads SGHNT; CDR2 reads YYREEE (reference sequence). Germline trimming cut 4 bases from V and 2 bases from J; bases unmatched to any gene: 7. The CDR3 coding sequence is TGTGCCAGCAGCGACCCAGGGACAGGACAAGAGACCCAGTACTTC. This codes for CASSDPGTGQETQYF.

This clone has just one count. The rearrangement links TRBV29-1 to TRBJ1-2, with no clear D. CDR1 SQVTM and CDR2 ANQGSEA come from the germline V gene. The CDR3 is 13 residues long. Trimming stripped 7 bases from V and 0 bases from J, with 12 bases between. The CDR3 region is CSGYAGANYGYTF. CDR3 bases: TGCAGCGGCTACGCCGGAGCTAACTATGGCTACACCTTC.

This clone was counted a few times. The CDR3: CSVAREGAYTF. The CDR3 DNA reads TGCAGCGTTGCCAGGGAGGGGGCTTACACCTTC. This rearrangement joins TRBV29-1 to TRBJ1-2; 7 nucleotides agree with TRBD1. The CDR3 has 11 amino acids. The V gene's germline CDR1 is SQVTM and CDR2 ANQGSEA. V shed 4 bases and J 11 bases; nucleotides not matched to a gene: 7.

The V gene is TRBV28, the J gene TRBJ2-3; D uncertain. The germline V gene has CDR1 MDHEN and CDR2 SYDVKM. V lost 8 bases, J lost 4 bases, and 16 bases lay in between. The CDR3 contains 14 residues. The CDR3 sequence is CASLTPGQSDTQYF. The DNA of the CDR3 is TGTGCCAGCCTCACACCGGGCCAGTCAGATACGCAGTATTTT.

This clone appeared a few times. The J gene is TRBJ2-7, the V gene TRBV9, with 11 bases fitting TRBD2. Germline V gene sequence: CDR1 SGDLS, CDR2 YYNGEE. This CDR3 comprises 15 residues. The V and J ends lost 2 bases and 4 bases, in that order; junction bases with no gene match: 5. The CDR3 is CASSVEPSGRYEQYF. CDR3 coding DNA: TGTGCCAGCAGCGTGGAACCTAGCGGGAGGTACGAGCAGTACTTC.

CDR3 region: CASSLGQPTNEKLFF. CDR3 bases: TGTGCCAGCAGCTTGGGACAGCCAACTAATGAAAAACTGTTTTTT. The V and J genes are TRBV5-6 and TRBJ1-4, with D possibly being TRBD1 (5 bases). Trimming pared 0 bases from V and 0 bases from J, leaving 6 bases between. Looked up from germline, CDR1 is SGHDT and CDR2 is YYEEEE. The CDR3 totals 15 residues.

This clone was counted a few times. The chain carries TRBV18 and TRBJ2-3, with no clear D. Germline V lookup: CDR1 KGHSH, CDR2 LQKENI. This CDR3 is 14 amino acids long. Between the trimmed V and J ends, which lost 6 bases and 0 bases, there was a span of 10 bases. The DNA of the CDR3 is TGTGCCAGCTCCCCCCCCTCTAGCACAGATACGCAGTATTTT. It translates to CASSPPSSTDTQYF.

The chain combines TRBV21-1 with TRBJ2-5; the D segment call TRBD1 is taken from the table without a DNA check. The tail of the sequence fits TRBJ2-7 better, so the J call may be wrong. TRBV21-1 is a listed pseudogene. This CDR3 contains 17 residues. CDR3 DNA sequence: TGTGCCAGCAGCAAAACCAGGGAAGTGACGGCCTCCTACGAGCAGTACTTC. This encodes CASSKTREVTASYEQYF.

The genes are TRBV19 and TRBJ1-2; D remains ambiguous. V was clipped by 3 bases and J by 8 bases, with 13 bases between them. Germline values: CDR1 LNHDA, CDR2 SQIVND (reference sequence). CDR3 size: 13 residues. The CDR3 coding sequence is TGTGCCAGTAGTATCCCCGAGAGACCCGGCTACACCTTC. Translating gives CASSIPERPGYTF.

The V gene is TRBV9, the J gene TRBJ1-2; 10 nucleotides match TRBD1. Germline trimming cut 3 bases from V and 7 bases from J; bases unmatched to any gene: 9. Germline assignment: CDR1 SGDLS and CDR2 YYNGEE. This CDR3 is built from 15 residues. The CDR3, as DNA: TGTGCCAGCAGCGCCTCCGGGACAGGGGTTTTTGGCTACACCTTC. It translates to CASSASGTGVFGYTF.

V is TRBV5-1 and J is TRBJ1-3, with D hard to call. Germline V gene data show CDR1 as SGHRS and CDR2 as YFSETQ. Trimming left V 0 bases short and J 0 bases short, with 13 bases between. The CDR3 is 17 residues long. CDR3 nucleotides: TGCGCCAGCAGCTTGGTTGAGGGCGGATCCTCTGGAAACACCATATATTTT. Its translation is CASSLVEGGSSGNTIYF.

J is TRBJ2-3 and V is TRBV5-1; D call uncertain. Germline V gene data show CDR1 as SGHRS and CDR2 as YFSETQ. The CDR3 contains 12 residues. The V end was cut by 3 bases, the J end by 6 bases, with 8 bases between. The DNA of the CDR3 is TGCGCCAGCAGCTCTCAATGGGATACGCAGTATTTT. Its translation is CASSSQWDTQYF.

The chain recombines TRBV30 with TRBJ2-7, with D perhaps TRBD1 or TRBD2 (6 bases each). Trimming cost V 3 bases and J 2 bases, with 14 bases left between them. This CDR3 is built from 14 residues. CDR1 is GTSNPN, CDR2 SVGIG, per germline (reference sequence). CDR3 sequence (DNA): TGTGCCTGGAGAAGGAGGGGGGCTACCTACGAGCAGTACTTC. Protein: CAWRRRGATYEQYF. The full variable domain, with the rest looked up from reference TRBV30 and TRBJ2-7, is SQTIHQWPATLVQPVGSPLSLECTVEGTSNPNLYWYRQAAGRGLQLLFYSVGIGQISSEVPQNLSASRPQDRQFILSSKKLLLSDSGFYLCAWRRRGATYEQYFGPGTRLTVT.

This clone turned up a few times. In nucleotides, the CDR3 is TGTGCCAGCAGGGGGTCTCTAAGACGCGAGCAGTACGTC. Protein: CASRGSLRREQYV. J is TRBJ2-7 and V is TRBV2; D call uncertain. CDR1 and CDR2 (germline): SNHLY, FYNNEI. The germline V and J ends were trimmed by 6 bases and 6 bases, with 15 bases remaining between them. The CDR3 sequence is 13 residues long.

The chain joins TRBV29-1 to TRBJ1-1; 7 bases are a match to TRBD1. Looked up from germline, CDR1 is SQVTM and CDR2 is ANQGSEA. V trimming: 7 bases; J trimming: 11 bases; junction bases outside the gene matches: 7. This CDR3 has 10 amino acids. This CDR3 is CSGTTGDAFF. Here the CDR3 DNA reads TGCAGCGGCACTACAGGGGACGCTTTCTTT. Filled out from reference TRBV29-1 and TRBJ1-1, the complete variable domain reads SAVISQKPSRDICQRGTSLTIQCQVDSQVTMMFWYRQQPGQSLTLIATANQGSEATYESGFVIDKFPISRPNLTFSTLTVSNMSPEDSSIYLCSGTTGDAFFGQGTRLTVV.

The V and J genes are TRBV27 and TRBJ1-2; D is uncertain. V was shortened by 5 bases and J by 2 bases, with 9 bases between the two germline ends. Germline V gene data show CDR1 as MNHEY and CDR2 as SMNVEV (reference sequence). The CDR3 is 13 amino acids. CDR3 in DNA: TGTGCCAGCAGTCCGGGATTCAACTATGGCTACACCTTC. It is translated as CASSPGFNYGYTF.

The CDR3 DNA is TGTGCCAGCAGTGACTCGCGGGGCCCAGGGTGGACTGAAGCTTTCTTT. Its protein product is CASSDSRGPGWTEAFF. The J gene is TRBJ1-1, the V gene TRBV6-4; possibly TRBD1 for D (5 bases). This CDR3 has 16 residues. V lost 0 bases and J 5 bases, leaving 16 bases between the germline ends. CDR1 is MRHNA, CDR2 SNTAGT, per germline.

This chain uses TRBV21-1 with TRBJ2-7; no DNA check was done on the table's D call, TRBD1. TRBV21-1 corresponds to a pseudogene. This CDR3 spans 13 amino acids. DNA of the CDR3: TGTGCCAGCAGCTTCCAGGGGGGCTACGAGCAGTACGTC. This codes for CASSFQGGYEQYV.

V gene TRBV14 combines with J gene TRBJ1-3; perhaps TRBD1 as D (6 bases). Per the germline V gene, CDR1 is SGHDN and CDR2 is FVKESK. The CDR3 runs 18 residues. V was trimmed by 2 bases and J by 0 bases, leaving 17 bases between them. The CDR3 sequence is CASSQPSSFRGSGNTIYF. The CDR3 region has the DNA TGTGCCAGCAGCCAACCCTCGTCTTTCAGGGGCTCTGGAAACACCATATATTTT.

The genes are TRBV2 and TRBJ1-4, with 9 bases aligning to TRBD1. Germline V gives CDR1 SNHLY, CDR2 FYNNEI. The CDR3 runs 15 residues. Trimming removed 7 bases from V and 8 bases from J; junction bases left unmatched: 11. This CDR3 reads CASIPDRGIQEKLFF. The DNA for the CDR3 is TGTGCCAGCATTCCGGACAGGGGTATTCAGGAAAAACTGTTTTTT.

The CDR3 reads CASSPGTLAGLSYNEQFF. The CDR3 coding sequence is TGCGCCAGCAGCCCCGGAACCCTAGCGGGGCTCTCCTACAATGAGCAGTTCTTC. This sequence joins TRBV5-1 and TRBJ2-1; 9 bases agree with TRBD2. CDR1 is SGHRS and CDR2 is YFSETQ in the germline V gene. The CDR3 is made up of 18 amino acids. Trimming at V came to 4 bases and at J to 0 bases, leaving 11 bases not matched to a gene.

The chain couples TRBV18 to TRBJ2-5; tentative D call: TRBD2 (7 bases). The V gene's germline CDR1 is KGHSH and CDR2 LQKENI. Trimming removed 2 bases from V and 5 bases from J, with 12 bases in between. This CDR3 region has 14 residues. CDR3 protein: CASSPGPGGETQYF. The DNA of the CDR3 is TGTGCCAGCTCACCAGGACCGGGGGGCGAGACCCAGTACTTC.

This rearrangement joins TRBV4-2 to TRBJ1-2; D unresolved. The V gene's germline CDR1 is LGHNA and CDR2 YNFKEQ. This CDR3 spans 14 amino acids. With 1 base removed from V and 4 bases from J, the gap between germline ends came to 10 bases. This CDR3 reads CASSQVPELYGYTF. The CDR3 nucleotides are TGTGCCAGCAGCCAAGTACCGGAACTCTATGGCTACACCTTC.

The CDR3: CASSLTGHYGYTF. CDR3 nucleotide sequence: TGTGCCAGCAGCTTGACAGGGCACTATGGCTACACCTTC. The chain employs TRBV5-5 and TRBJ1-2, with D perhaps matching TRBD1 (6 bases). The CDR3 contains 13 residues. The V and J ends lost 1 base and 3 bases respectively, with 7 bases between them. CDR1 is SGHKS and CDR2 is YYEKEE in the germline V gene (reference sequence).